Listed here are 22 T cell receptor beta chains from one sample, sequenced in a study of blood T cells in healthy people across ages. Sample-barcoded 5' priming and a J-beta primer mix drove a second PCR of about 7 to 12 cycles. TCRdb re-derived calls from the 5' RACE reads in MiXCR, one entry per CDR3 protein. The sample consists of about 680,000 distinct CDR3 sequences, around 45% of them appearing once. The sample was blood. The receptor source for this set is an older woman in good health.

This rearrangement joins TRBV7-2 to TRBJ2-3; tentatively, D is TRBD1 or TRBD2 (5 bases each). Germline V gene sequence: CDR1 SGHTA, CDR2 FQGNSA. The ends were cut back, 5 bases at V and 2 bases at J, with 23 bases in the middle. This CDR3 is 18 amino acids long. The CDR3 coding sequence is TGTGCCAGCAGCCGGTTAATCCCGGGGCGGAAAAACACAGATACGCAGTATTTT. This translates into CASSRLIPGRKNTDTQYF.

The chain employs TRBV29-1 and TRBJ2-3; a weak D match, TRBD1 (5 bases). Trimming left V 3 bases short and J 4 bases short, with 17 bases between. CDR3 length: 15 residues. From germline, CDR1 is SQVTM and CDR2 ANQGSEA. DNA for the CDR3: TGCAGCGTTGATATGGGGCAGGGCGACCCAGATACGCAGTATTTT. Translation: CSVDMGQGDPDTQYF.

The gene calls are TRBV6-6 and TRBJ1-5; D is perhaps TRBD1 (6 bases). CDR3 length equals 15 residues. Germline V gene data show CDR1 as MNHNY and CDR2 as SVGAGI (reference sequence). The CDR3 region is CATDRGAEGNQPQHF. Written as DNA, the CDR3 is TGTGCGACGGACAGAGGGGCGGAAGGCAATCAGCCCCAGCATTTT.

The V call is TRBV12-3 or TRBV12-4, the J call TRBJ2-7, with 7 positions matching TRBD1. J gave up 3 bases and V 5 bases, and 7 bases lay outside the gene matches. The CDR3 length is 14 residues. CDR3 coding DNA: TGTGCCAGCAGTCCTGGACAGGAGAACTACGAGCAGTACTTC. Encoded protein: CASSPGQENYEQYF.

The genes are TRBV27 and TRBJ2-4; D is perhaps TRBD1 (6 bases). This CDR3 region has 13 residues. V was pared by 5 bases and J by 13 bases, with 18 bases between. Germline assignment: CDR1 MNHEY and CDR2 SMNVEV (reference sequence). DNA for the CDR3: TGTGCCAGCAGTCCGCCGGACAGCAGAAGGCAGTACTTC. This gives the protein CASSPPDSRRQYF.

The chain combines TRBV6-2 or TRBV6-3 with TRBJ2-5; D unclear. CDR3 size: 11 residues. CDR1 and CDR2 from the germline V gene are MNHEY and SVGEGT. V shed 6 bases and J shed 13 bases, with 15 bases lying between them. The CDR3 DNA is TGTGCCAGCAGCCAAATGGCCAGGACGTACTTC. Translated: CASSQMARTYF.

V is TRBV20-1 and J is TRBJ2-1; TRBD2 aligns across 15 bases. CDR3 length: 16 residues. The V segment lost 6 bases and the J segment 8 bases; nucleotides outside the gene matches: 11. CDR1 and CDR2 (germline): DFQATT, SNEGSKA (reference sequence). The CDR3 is CSAKGTSGRFWDEQFF. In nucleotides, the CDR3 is TGCAGTGCCAAGGGGACTAGCGGGAGGTTTTGGGATGAGCAGTTCTTC.

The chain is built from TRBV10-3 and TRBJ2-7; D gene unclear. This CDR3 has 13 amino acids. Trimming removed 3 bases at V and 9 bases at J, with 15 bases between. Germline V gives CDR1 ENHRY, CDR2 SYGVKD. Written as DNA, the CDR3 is TGTGCCATCAGTGACCTCCCTCAAGTCGGGCAGTACTTC. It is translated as CAISDLPQVGQYF.

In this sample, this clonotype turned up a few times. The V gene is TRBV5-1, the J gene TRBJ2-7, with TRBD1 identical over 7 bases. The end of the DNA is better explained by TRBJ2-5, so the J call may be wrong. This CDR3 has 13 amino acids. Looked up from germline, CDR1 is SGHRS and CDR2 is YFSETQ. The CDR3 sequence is CASSSNRGETQYF. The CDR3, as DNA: TGCGCCAGCAGCTCCAACAGGGGAGAGACCCAGTACTTC.

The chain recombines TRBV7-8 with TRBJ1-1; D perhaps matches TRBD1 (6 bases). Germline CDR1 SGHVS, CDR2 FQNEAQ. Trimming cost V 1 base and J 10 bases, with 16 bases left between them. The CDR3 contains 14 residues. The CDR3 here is CASSLDGGAEGAFF. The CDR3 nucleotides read TGTGCCAGCAGCTTAGATGGGGGGGCAGAGGGAGCTTTCTTT.

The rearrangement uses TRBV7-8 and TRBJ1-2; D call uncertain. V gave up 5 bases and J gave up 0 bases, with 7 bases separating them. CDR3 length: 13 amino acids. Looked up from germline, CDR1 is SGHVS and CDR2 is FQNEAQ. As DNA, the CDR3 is TGTGCCAGCAGCGCATCGGCTAACTATGGCTACACCTTC. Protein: CASSASANYGYTF.

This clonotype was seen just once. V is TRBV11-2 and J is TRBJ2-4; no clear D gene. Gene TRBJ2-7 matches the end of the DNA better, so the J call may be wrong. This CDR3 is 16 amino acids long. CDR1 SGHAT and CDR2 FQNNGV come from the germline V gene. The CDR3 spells CASSLDRAVLFYEQYF. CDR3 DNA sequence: TGTGCCAGCAGCTTAGACCGGGCAGTTCTCTTCTACGAGCAGTACTTC.

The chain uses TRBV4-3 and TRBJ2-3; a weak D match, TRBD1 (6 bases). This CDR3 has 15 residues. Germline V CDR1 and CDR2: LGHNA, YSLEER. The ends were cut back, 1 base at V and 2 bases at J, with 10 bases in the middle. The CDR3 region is CASSQVQGFTDTQYF. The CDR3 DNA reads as TGCGCCAGCAGCCAAGTACAGGGCTTCACAGATACGCAGTATTTT.

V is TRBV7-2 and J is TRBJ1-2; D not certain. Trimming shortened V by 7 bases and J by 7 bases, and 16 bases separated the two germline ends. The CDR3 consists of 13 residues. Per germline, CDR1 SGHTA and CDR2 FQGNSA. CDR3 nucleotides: TGTGCCAGCACCCTGCCTCTGACTGTTGGCTACACCTTC. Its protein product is CASTLPLTVGYTF. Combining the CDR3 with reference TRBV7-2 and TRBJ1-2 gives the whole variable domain GAGVSQSPSNKVTEKGKDVELRCDPISGHTALYWYRQSLGQGLEFLIYFQGNSAPDKSGLPSDRFSAERTGGSVSTLTIQRTQQEDSAVYLCASTLPLTVGYTFGSGTRLTVV.

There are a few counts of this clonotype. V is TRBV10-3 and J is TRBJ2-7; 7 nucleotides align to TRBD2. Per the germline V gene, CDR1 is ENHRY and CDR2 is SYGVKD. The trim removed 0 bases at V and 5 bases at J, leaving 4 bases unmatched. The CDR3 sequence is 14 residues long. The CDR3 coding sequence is TGTGCCATCAGTGAGTCGGGGGGGGAGGACGAGCAGTACTTC. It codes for CAISESGGEDEQYF.

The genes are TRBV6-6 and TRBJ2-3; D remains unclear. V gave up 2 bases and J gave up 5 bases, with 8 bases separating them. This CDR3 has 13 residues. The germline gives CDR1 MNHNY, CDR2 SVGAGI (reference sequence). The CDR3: CASSYTLGDTQYF. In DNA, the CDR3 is TGTGCCAGCAGTTACACTCTCGGAGATACGCAGTATTTT.

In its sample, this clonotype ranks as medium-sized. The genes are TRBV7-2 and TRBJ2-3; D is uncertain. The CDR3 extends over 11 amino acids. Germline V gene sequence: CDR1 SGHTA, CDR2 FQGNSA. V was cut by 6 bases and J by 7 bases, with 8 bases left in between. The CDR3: CASSRQYTQYF. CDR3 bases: TGTGCCAGCAGTCGACAATATACGCAGTATTTT. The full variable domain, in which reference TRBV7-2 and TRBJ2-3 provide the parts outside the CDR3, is GAGVSQSPSNKVTEKGKDVELRCDPISGHTALYWYRQSLGQGLEFLIYFQGNSAPDKSGLPSDRFSAERTGGSVSTLTIQRTQQEDSAVYLCASSRQYTQYFGPGTRLTVL.

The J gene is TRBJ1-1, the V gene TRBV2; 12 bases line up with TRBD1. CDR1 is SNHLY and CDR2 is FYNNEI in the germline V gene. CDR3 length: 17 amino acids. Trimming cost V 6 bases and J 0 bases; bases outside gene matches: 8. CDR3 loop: CASRVGTGGYVNTEAFF. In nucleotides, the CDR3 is TGTGCCAGCAGGGTAGGGACAGGGGGCTATGTGAACACTGAAGCTTTCTTT.

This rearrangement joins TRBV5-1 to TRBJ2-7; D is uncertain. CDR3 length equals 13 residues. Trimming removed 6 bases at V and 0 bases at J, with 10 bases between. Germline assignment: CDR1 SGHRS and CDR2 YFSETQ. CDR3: CASTPLASYEQYF. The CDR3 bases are TGCGCCAGCACCCCCTTGGCCTCCTACGAGCAGTACTTC.

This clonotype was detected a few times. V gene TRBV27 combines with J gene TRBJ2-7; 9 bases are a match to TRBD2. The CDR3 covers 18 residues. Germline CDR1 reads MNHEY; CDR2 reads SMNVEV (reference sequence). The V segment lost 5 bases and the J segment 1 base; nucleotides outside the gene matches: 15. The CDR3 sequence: CASSPIRRLAADSYEQYF. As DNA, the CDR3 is TGTGCCAGCAGTCCCATAAGGCGACTAGCGGCCGATTCCTACGAGCAGTACTTC.

The CDR3 region has the DNA TGTGCCAGCAGCCCGATGCGGGTCTACGAGCAGTACTTC. Its protein product is CASSPMRVYEQYF. The genes are TRBV7-2 and TRBJ2-7; the D gene is possibly TRBD2 (5 bases). V was trimmed by 5 bases and J by 3 bases, leaving 11 bases between them. This CDR3 contains 13 residues. Germline CDR1 is SGHTA and CDR2 is FQGNSA.

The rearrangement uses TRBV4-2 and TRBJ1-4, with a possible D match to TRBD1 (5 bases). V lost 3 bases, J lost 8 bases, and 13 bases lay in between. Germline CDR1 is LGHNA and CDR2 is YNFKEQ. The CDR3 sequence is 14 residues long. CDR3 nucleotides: TGTGCCAGCAGCCAGCGGGGGTCGGGCGAAAAACTGTTTTTT. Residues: CASSQRGSGEKLFF.